The clone carrying this TCR beta chain has ten or more counts. Source material for PBMCs was about 11 ml fresh peripheral blood. This entry comes from a study of T cells in Graves' hyperthyroidism and ophthalmopathy. Regions amplified from RNA transcripts were the TCR beta CDR3 regions. The HTBI primer set served for first-round RT-PCR of the TCR CDR3. TCRdb re-derived calls from the multiplex PCR reads in MiXCR, one entry per CDR3 protein. The sample records 300,000 to 350,000 distinct CDR3 sequences, 15% to 20% being singletons. The CDR3 sequence is 16 residues long. Deletions cut 2 bases from V and 2 bases from J, with 13 bases between.

V gene TRBV12-3 or TRBV12-4 combines with J gene TRBJ1-5, with D perhaps matching TRBD1 (6 bases). What was sequenced was blood. This sequence was found in a woman aged 40 to 50 with Graves' ophthalmopathy. The CDR3 loop reads CASSLRMGGGNQPQHF. CDR3 DNA: TGTGCCAGCAGTTTAAGGATGGGGGGCGGCAATCAGCCCCAGCATTTT.